The 23 T cell receptor beta chains below come from one sample, sequenced in a study of cytomegalovirus exposure and HLA in healthy donors. In the PCR, 60 Vbeta and 13 Jbeta primers were used. Generated by immunoSEQ multiplex PCR, the TCRdb table keeps only in-frame clones and is missing some. The data show 100,000 to 150,000 clones, 79% seen once. What was sequenced was PBMCs. The source of these receptors is a man aged 18 to 29 in good health and CMV-seronegative.

J is TRBJ1-5 and V is TRBV18; TRBD1 might be the D (6 bases). CDR1 is KGHSH and CDR2 is LQKENI in the germline V gene. This CDR3 region has 13 residues. The ends were cut back, 8 bases at V and 11 bases at J, with 19 bases in the middle. For the CDR3, the DNA is TGTGCCAGCCGGGACACTGGCTCTCCGTCCCAGCATTTT. Translated, it gives CASRDTGSPSQHF.

The rearrangement uses TRBV7-9 and TRBJ2-1; D may be TRBD2 (5 bases). The CDR3 totals 13 residues. Trimming took off 5 bases at V and 8 bases at J, with 13 bases between the two ends. Germline CDR1 reads SEHNR; CDR2 reads FQNEAQ (reference sequence). CDR3 in DNA: TGTGCCAGCAGCCCCGGAGGTTCTCATGAGCAGTTCTTC. It specifies CASSPGGSHEQFF.

The chain carries TRBV4-1 and TRBJ2-1; D is unclear. Germline V gene lookup returns CDR1 MGHRA and CDR2 YSYEKL. The CDR3 length is 13 residues. Trimming shortened V by 0 bases and J by 8 bases, and 8 bases separated the two germline ends. CDR3 nucleotides: TGCGCCAGCAGCCAAGAATTAGATGATGAGCAGTTCTTC. Its translation: CASSQELDDEQFF.

The chain combines TRBV5-1 with TRBJ1-1; no reliable D call. V lost 0 bases and J 5 bases, leaving 11 bases between the germline ends. CDR1 is SGHRS, CDR2 YFSETQ, per germline. CDR3 length: 14 amino acids. CDR3 nucleotide sequence: TGCGCCAGCAGCTTGGCCTCGGGGTGGACTGAAGCTTTCTTT. It yields the protein CASSLASGWTEAFF.

The rearrangement joins TRBV30 to TRBJ2-7; no clear D. Trimming took 0 bases from V and 2 from J, leaving 11 bases between them. The CDR3 has 14 amino acids. The V gene's germline CDR1 is GTSNPN and CDR2 SVGIG (reference sequence). This CDR3 is CAWSVRGSPYEQYV. The DNA for the CDR3 is TGTGCCTGGAGTGTACGAGGATCCCCCTACGAGCAGTACGTC.

This clone was recorded a few times. One end of the junction does not line up with germline, which may come from a read error. This chain links TRBV2 with TRBJ1-5; 12 bases are shared with TRBD1. This CDR3 spans 15 amino acids. Germline-derived CDR1 and CDR2 are SNHLY and FYNNEI. The CDR3 loop is CASREGTGGRQPQHF. CDR3 nucleotide sequence: TGTGCCAGCAGGGAAGGGACAGGGGGCCGTCAGCCCCAGCATTTT.

The chain is built from TRBV10-2 and TRBJ2-1; 7 positions agree with TRBD2. The CDR3 has 12 amino acids. Germline V gene lookup returns CDR1 WSHSY and CDR2 SAAADI. The J segment lost 6 bases and the V segment lost 10 bases, leaving 6 bases of the junction unmatched. The CDR3: CATMGLLNEQFF. The CDR3 DNA follows: TGCGCCACCATGGGACTACTCAATGAGCAGTTCTTC.

The V gene is TRBV7-2, the J gene TRBJ1-1; tentative D call: TRBD1 (6 bases). CDR1 and CDR2 (germline): SGHTA, FQGNSA. CDR3 size: 14 residues. V lost 0 bases, J lost 1 base, and 6 bases lay in between. Here the CDR3 DNA reads TGTGCCAGCAGCTTAGCCAGGGGGAACACTGAAGCTTTCTTT. Its translation: CASSLARGNTEAFF.

V usage is TRBV18 and J usage is TRBJ2-1; 12 positions match TRBD2. The CDR3 runs 16 residues. Germline V gives CDR1 KGHSH, CDR2 LQKENI. After removal of 0 bases from V and 11 bases from J, the junction contained 8 bases not matched to a gene. In nucleotides, the CDR3 is TGTGCCAGCTCACCACCAAGACTAGCGGGAGTAGATAAGCAGTTCTTC. Translating gives CASSPPRLAGVDKQFF.

This rearrangement joins TRBV5-1 to TRBJ1-2; the D gene is possibly TRBD1 (6 bases). The CDR3 covers 13 residues. With 4 bases removed from V and 6 bases from J, the gap between germline ends came to 13 bases. Germline values: CDR1 SGHRS, CDR2 YFSETQ. The CDR3 loop is CASSQTGNNGYTF. The CDR3 DNA is TGCGCCAGCAGCCAAACAGGGAATAATGGCTACACCTTC.

This sequence joins TRBV4-2 and TRBJ1-5; 7 bases align to TRBD1. CDR1 is LGHNA, CDR2 YNFKEQ, per germline. The CDR3 has 16 amino acids. V gave up 3 bases and J gave up 6 bases; unmatched junction bases: 11. The CDR3 nucleotides read TGTGCCAGCAGCCAGGATCCCCCGACAGGGTTTCAGCCCCAGCATTTT. It codes for CASSQDPPTGFQPQHF.

This clone came up a few times. The V and J genes are TRBV6-6 and TRBJ2-5, with D perhaps matching TRBD2 (7 bases). The CDR3 has 14 amino acids. V was cut by 6 bases and J by 5 bases, with 16 bases left in between. Germline lookup yields CDR1 MNHNY and CDR2 SVGAGI (reference sequence). The CDR3 sequence is CASSPSGGQETQYF. The CDR3 DNA follows: TGTGCCAGCAGCCCCTCGGGGGGCCAGGAGACCCAGTACTTC.

The chain uses TRBV14 and TRBJ1-2; 7 nucleotides match TRBD1. Trimming cost V 4 bases and J 2 bases; bases outside gene matches: 7. Germline CDR1 is SGHDN and CDR2 is FVKESK. There are 15 residues in the CDR3. The CDR3 region has the DNA TGTGCCAGCAGCCCAGGGGGATGGAGAAACTATGGCTACACCTTC. Its protein product is CASSPGGWRNYGYTF.

V usage is TRBV9 and J usage is TRBJ2-1; the match to TRBD2 covers 10 bases. V lost 0 bases, J lost 8 bases, and 11 bases stayed unmatched. The CDR3 is 17 residues long. Germline V gene lookup returns CDR1 SGDLS and CDR2 YYNGEE. In DNA form, the CDR3 reads TGTGCCAGCAGCGTAGTACCCAGCGGGAGGGCCGTAGATGAGCAGTTCTTC. Translated, it gives CASSVVPSGRAVDEQFF.

The rearrangement joins TRBV28 to TRBJ2-1; TRBD2 aligns across 12 bases. CDR3 length equals 17 residues. Germline assignment: CDR1 MDHEN and CDR2 SYDVKM. Trimming at V came to 3 bases and at J to 7 bases, leaving 10 bases not matched to a gene. CDR3 nucleotide sequence: TGTGCCAGCAGTTTCATGCTTCCTAGCGGGAGGGGAAATGAGCAGTTCTTC. Amino acids: CASSFMLPSGRGNEQFF.

V is TRBV7-9 and J is TRBJ1-2; possible D gene TRBD1, 5 bases. V lost 5 bases to trimming and J lost 6 bases, with 16 bases between them. The CDR3 loop spans 14 amino acids. Per the germline V gene, CDR1 is SEHNR and CDR2 is FQNEAQ (reference sequence). CDR3 sequence: CASSQVTAGNGYTF. The DNA for the CDR3 is TGTGCCAGCAGCCAAGTAACCGCAGGGAATGGCTACACCTTC.

This clone was recorded a few times. The chain couples TRBV5-4 to TRBJ2-1, with TRBD2 matching over 8 bases. The CDR3 is made up of 16 amino acids. Losses at the gene ends were 4 bases for V and 5 bases for J; bases not matched to a gene: 11. Germline CDR1 SGHNT, CDR2 YYREEE (reference sequence). The CDR3 sequence is CASSQREGDYDNEQFF. The CDR3 DNA reads TGTGCCAGCAGCCAACGGGAGGGAGACTATGACAATGAGCAGTTCTTC.

The J gene is TRBJ1-2, the V gene TRBV6-6, with D hard to call. V gave up 0 bases and J gave up 5 bases, with 10 bases separating them. The CDR3 contains 14 residues. Germline V lookup: CDR1 MNHNY, CDR2 SVGAGI (reference sequence). As DNA, the CDR3 is TGTGCCAGCAGTTACTCCGACAAGAGTTATGGCTACACCTTC. Translation: CASSYSDKSYGYTF.

This clone was seen a single time. The rearrangement joins TRBV27 to TRBJ2-7; no definite D call. V lost 6 bases, J lost 7 bases, and 22 bases lay in between. CDR1 is MNHEY and CDR2 is SMNVEV in the germline V gene (reference sequence). This CDR3 has 15 residues. CDR3 residues: CASSSTPGSYGEQYV. CDR3 coding DNA: TGTGCCAGCAGCTCCACTCCCGGGTCCTACGGGGAGCAGTACGTC.

This clone was picked up a small number of times. The rearrangement links TRBV4-1 to TRBJ2-2; tentative D call: TRBD2 (6 bases). The CDR3 runs 16 residues. The ends were cut back, 1 base at V and 3 bases at J, with 12 bases in the middle. Per the germline V gene, CDR1 is MGHRA and CDR2 is YSYEKL. The CDR3 DNA follows: TGCGCCAGCAGCCAAGTGATTAGCGGTTACACCGGGGAGCTGTTTTTT. It translates to CASSQVISGYTGELFF.

The chain joins TRBV6-5 to TRBJ1-2, with D maybe TRBD1 (5 bases). The CDR3 loop spans 14 amino acids. The V end was cut by 5 bases, the J end by 4 bases, with 14 bases between. Per the germline V gene, CDR1 is MNHEY and CDR2 is SVGAGI. CDR3 nucleotides: TGTGCCAGCAGTCCGCAGGCTAGGGGCTATGGCTACACCTTC. Residues: CASSPQARGYGYTF.

The chain joins TRBV9 to TRBJ2-3; the D is unclear. The CDR3 is made up of 14 amino acids. V was cut by 4 bases and J by 0 bases, with 9 bases left in between. In germline, CDR1 is SGDLS, CDR2 YYNGEE. This CDR3 reads CASSPTPSTDTQYF. The CDR3 region has the DNA TGTGCCAGCAGCCCTACTCCTAGCACAGATACGCAGTATTTT.

The rearrangement joins TRBV2 to TRBJ1-6; 7 bases match TRBD1. Per the germline V gene, CDR1 is SNHLY and CDR2 is FYNNEI. With 2 bases clipped from V and 8 bases from J, the junction kept 9 bases outside the gene matches. The CDR3 loop spans 16 amino acids. This CDR3 is CASSESGTEGHSPLHF. CDR3 nucleotides: TGTGCCAGCAGTGAAAGTGGGACAGAAGGCCATTCACCCCTCCACTTT.